These 18 T cell receptor beta chains share one sample of origin, sequenced in a study of Graves' ophthalmopathy and Graves' hyperthyroidism. For repertoire sequencing, the TCR beta CDR3 regions were amplified from RNA transcripts. An opening RT-PCR round employed HTBI primers and preceded a second-round multiplex PCR. TCRdb redid the calling of the multiplex PCR reads with MiXCR, one entry per CDR3 protein. The data show about 640,000 distinct CDR3 sequences, 35% to 45% seen once. The sequencing input was peripheral blood. These receptors all come from an adult man with Graves' ophthalmopathy.

Concerning this clonotype itself: At one end the junction does not follow the germline gene, possibly because of a read error. The chain has TRBV2 and TRBJ2-2, with a weak D call TRBD1 (7 bases). The CDR3 is 16 residues long. Germline V gene sequence: CDR1 SNHLY, CDR2 FYNNEI. CDR3 in amino acids: CASSDRQGGNTGELFF. The CDR3 DNA sequence: TGTGCCAGCAGTGATCGACAGGGCGGGAACACTGGGGAGCTGTTTTTT.

The chain employs TRBV5-1 and TRBJ2-5; 9 nucleotides line up with TRBD2. Germline trimming cut 4 bases from V and 4 bases from J; bases unmatched to any gene: 14. Germline CDR1 and CDR2: SGHRS and YFSETQ. The CDR3 totals 17 residues. DNA for the CDR3: TGCGCCAGCAGCGTCGGTCCGGGACTAGCTTCGAGAGAGACCCAGTACTTC. Translation gives CASSVGPGLASRETQYF.

As to this clonotype: A much larger clonotype is one base distant, so this may be a read error. The CDR3 coding sequence is TGTGCCAGCAGCCAAGAACAACTCTATGGCTACACCTTC. It is translated as CASSQEQLYGYTF. The chain couples TRBV7-3 to TRBJ1-2; D uncertain. Trimming cost V 5 bases and J 4 bases, with 11 bases left between them. CDR1 is SGHTA, CDR2 FQGTGA, per germline. CDR3 length: 13 residues.

This sequence joins TRBV10-3 and TRBJ1-5, with D perhaps TRBD1 (6 bases). Trimming pared 7 bases from V and 11 bases from J, leaving 30 bases between. This CDR3 is built from 17 residues. CDR1 and CDR2 from the germline V gene are ENHRY and SYGVKD. CDR3 amino acids: CAITPGLAGPGEETQHF. In DNA form, the CDR3 reads TGTGCCATCACTCCGGGACTAGCGGGACCAGGGGAGGAGACCCAGCATTTT.

As concerns this clonotype: A much larger clonotype is one base distant, so this may be a read error. V is TRBV2 and J is TRBJ2-2; perhaps D is TRBD1 or TRBD2 (7 bases each). V lost 4 bases, J lost 0 bases, and 18 bases lay in between. The CDR3 consists of 18 residues. Germline values: CDR1 SNHLY, CDR2 FYNNEI. The CDR3 sequence is CASSVSGGQLSNTGELFF. CDR3 coding DNA: TGTGCCAGCAGTGTATCGGGGGGACAGCTCTCGAACACCGGGGAGCTGTTTTTT.

This clonotype showed up just a few times. This sequence joins TRBV30 and TRBJ1-1, with 9 nucleotides matching TRBD1. J gave up 5 bases and V 5 bases, and 6 bases lay outside the gene matches. CDR3 length: 13 amino acids. Germline values: CDR1 GTSNPN, CDR2 SVGIG (reference sequence). The CDR3 DNA reads as TGTGCCTGGGGGGGACAGGGAGAGACTGAAGCTTTCTTT. Translation gives CAWGGQGETEAFF.

There are many counts of this clonotype. CDR3 bases: TGTGCCAGTTTGGGTCACACCGGGGAGCTGTTTTTT. This encodes CASLGHTGELFF. This sequence joins TRBV19 and TRBJ2-2; D unresolved. Germline V gene data show CDR1 as LNHDA and CDR2 as SQIVND (reference sequence). The CDR3 is 12 amino acids. V lost 8 bases, J lost 3 bases, and 7 bases lay in between.

As regards this clonotype: This may come from a read error, since a much larger clone is one base off. The chain couples TRBV7-9 to TRBJ1-4, with a possible D match to TRBD1 (5 bases). Germline CDR1 and CDR2: SEHNR and FQNEAQ (reference sequence). This CDR3 has 16 residues. The CDR3 protein is CVSSHAIGARIEKLFF. For the CDR3, the DNA is TGTGTCAGCAGCCACGCCATCGGGGCGCGGATTGAAAAACTGTTTTTT.

There are many counts of this clonotype. This chain connects TRBV7-3 to TRBJ2-5; 8 positions agree with TRBD2. Germline V lookup: CDR1 SGHTA, CDR2 FQGTGA. The V segment lost 3 bases and the J segment 2 bases; nucleotides outside the gene matches: 5. CDR3 length equals 15 residues. The CDR3 loop reads CASSLQGLVQETQYF. CDR3 DNA: TGTGCCAGCAGCTTGCAGGGACTAGTTCAAGAGACCCAGTACTTC.

The chain carries TRBV6-5 and TRBJ2-7; D remains ambiguous. Deletions cut 7 bases from V and 1 base from J, with 11 bases between. Germline lookup yields CDR1 MNHEY and CDR2 SVGAGI. The CDR3 extends over 13 amino acids. The CDR3 loop is CASNRHGSYEQYF. In nucleotides, the CDR3 is TGTGCCAGCAACCGACACGGTTCCTACGAGCAGTACTTC.

The chain couples TRBV10-3 to TRBJ2-6; perhaps TRBD1 as D (6 bases). Germline CDR1 ENHRY, CDR2 SYGVKD. This CDR3 contains 17 residues. V was cut by 2 bases and J by 0 bases, with 11 bases left in between. CDR3 loop: CAISETTGFSGANVLTF. The DNA for the CDR3 is TGTGCCATCAGTGAGACGACAGGATTCTCTGGGGCCAACGTCCTGACTTTC.

In its sample, this clonotype was seen many times. This CDR3 reads CASSLTGRGFYEQYF. CDR3 DNA: TGTGCCAGCAGCCTGACAGGGCGGGGATTTTACGAGCAGTACTTC. This chain joins TRBV12-3 or TRBV12-4 and TRBJ2-7; possible D gene TRBD1, 7 bases. This CDR3 is 15 amino acids long. V gave up 6 bases and J gave up 4 bases, with 19 bases separating them.

This clonotype was observed a few times. The CDR3 DNA sequence: TGCAGTGCTCGAGTGGGGGTTGACTACGAGCAGTACTTC. As protein: CSARVGVDYEQYF. The gene calls are TRBV20-1 and TRBJ2-7; either TRBD1 or TRBD2 may fit D (5 bases each). The V gene lost 5 bases and the J gene lost 3 bases, with 14 bases spanning the gap. Germline assignment: CDR1 DFQATT and CDR2 SNEGSKA (reference sequence). There are 13 residues in the CDR3.

V gene TRBV9 combines with J gene TRBJ2-5; D unclear. The CDR3 loop spans 17 amino acids. Germline assignment: CDR1 SGDLS and CDR2 YYNGEE. Trimming left V 2 bases short and J 5 bases short, with 22 bases between. The DNA for the CDR3 is TGTGCCAGCAGCGTGAAAGGCAGCAGTGGTGTTCACGAGACCCAGTACTTC. As protein: CASSVKGSSGVHETQYF.

This clonotype appeared many times. The chain recombines TRBV12-3 or TRBV12-4 with TRBJ1-1; no reliable D call. V gave up 3 bases and J gave up 5 bases, with 10 bases separating them. CDR3 length equals 13 residues. For the CDR3, the DNA is TGTGCCAGCAGTTTTAAGGGCCGGACTGAAGCTTTCTTT. Its translation is CASSFKGRTEAFF.

This clonotype was seen more than once but under ten times. The CDR3 spells CASSTHGAGNTEAFF. The CDR3 DNA is TGTGCCAGCAGTACTCATGGCGCGGGGAACACTGAAGCTTTCTTT. The gene calls are TRBV12-3 or TRBV12-4 and TRBJ1-1; D remains unclear. With 5 bases removed from V and 1 base from J, the gap between germline ends came to 14 bases. The CDR3 runs to 15 residues.

V is TRBV10-3 and J is TRBJ1-5, with 9 bases identical to TRBD1. The CDR3 length is 19 residues. Germline lookup yields CDR1 ENHRY and CDR2 SYGVKD. V dropped 6 bases and J dropped 0; count of bases not matched to a gene: 15. The CDR3 region is CAISQDRGPDPYSNQPQHF. CDR3 DNA sequence: TGTGCCATCAGCCAGGACAGGGGACCAGACCCTTATAGCAATCAGCCCCAGCATTTT.

Concerning this clonotype itself: With a much larger clone just one base away, this may be a read error. CDR3 in DNA: TGTACCAGTAGTACTGTGGGGGGAGAAGAGACCCAGTACTTC. It codes for CTSSTVGGEETQYF. The chain combines TRBV19 with TRBJ2-5; the D gene is possibly TRBD2 (6 bases). Germline lookup yields CDR1 LNHDA and CDR2 SQIVND (reference sequence). CDR3 length: 14 residues.